This TCR beta chain is from a study of T cell repertoires in cytomegalovirus infection. Study background: Both a matching HLA type and CMV infection were indicated by public TCR beta signatures.

Study conclusions and caveats: Accumulated public TCR beta family frequency recognized individuals carrying CMV together with the relevant HLA. The study found HLA-C-restricted CMV-specific TCR beta clonotypes dominating the ex vivo response.

TCRdb used MiXCR to reprocess the reads, holding one entry per CDR3 protein. The sample has 310,000 or so distinct CDR3 sequences; 17% are singletons. With 5 bases removed from V and 7 bases from J, the gap between germline ends came to 12 bases. The germline V gene encodes CDR1 MNHEY and CDR2 SVGEGT. The CDR3 totals 12 residues. Of note for this clonotype: Its antigen is not identified.

This sequence joins TRBV6-2 or TRBV6-3 and TRBJ2-7, with no clear D. Sequenced sample: PBMCs. The clonotype was recovered from a human donor in good health (CMV status not recorded). Some clones in this sample may be carry-over from other donors' samples. The CDR3 spells CASSPPGVEQYF. DNA of the CDR3: TGTGCCAGCAGTCCCCCAGGTGTGGAGCAGTACTTC.